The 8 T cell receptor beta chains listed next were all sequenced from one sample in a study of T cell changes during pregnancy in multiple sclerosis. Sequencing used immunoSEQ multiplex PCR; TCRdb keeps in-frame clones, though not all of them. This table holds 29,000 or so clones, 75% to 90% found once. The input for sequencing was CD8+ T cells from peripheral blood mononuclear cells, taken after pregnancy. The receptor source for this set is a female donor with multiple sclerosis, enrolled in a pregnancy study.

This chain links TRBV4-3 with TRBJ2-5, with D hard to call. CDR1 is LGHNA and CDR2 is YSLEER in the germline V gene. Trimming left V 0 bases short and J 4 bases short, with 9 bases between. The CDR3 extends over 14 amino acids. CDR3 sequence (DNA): TGCGCCAGCAGCCAAGATCTAGGAGCAGAGACCCAGTACTTC. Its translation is CASSQDLGAETQYF.

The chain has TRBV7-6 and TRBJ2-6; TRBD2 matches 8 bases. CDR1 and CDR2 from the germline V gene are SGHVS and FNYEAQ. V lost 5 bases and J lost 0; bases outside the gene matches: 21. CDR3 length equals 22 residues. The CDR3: CASSLILTSGDPPSSGANVLTF. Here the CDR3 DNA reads TGTGCCAGCAGCCTAATACTTACTAGCGGTGACCCCCCCAGCTCTGGGGCCAACGTCCTGACTTTC. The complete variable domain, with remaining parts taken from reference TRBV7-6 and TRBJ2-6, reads GAGVSQSPRYKVTKRGQDVALRCDPISGHVSLYWYRQALGQGPEFLTYFNYEAQQDKSGLPNDRFSAERPEGSISTLTIQRTEQRDSAMYRCASSLILTSGDPPSSGANVLTFGAGSRLTVL.

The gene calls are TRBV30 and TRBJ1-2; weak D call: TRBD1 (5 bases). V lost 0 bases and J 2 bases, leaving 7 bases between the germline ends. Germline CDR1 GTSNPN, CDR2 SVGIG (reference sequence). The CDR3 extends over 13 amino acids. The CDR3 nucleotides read TGTGCCTGGAGTGTAAACAGGAACTATGGCTACACCTTC. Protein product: CAWSVNRNYGYTF.

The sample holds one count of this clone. CDR3 residues: CATTELAGVTDTQYF. CDR3 in DNA: TGTGCCACCACTGAACTAGCGGGGGTCACAGATACGCAGTATTTT. This chain uses TRBV19 with TRBJ2-3, with 11 bases aligning to TRBD2. The CDR3 totals 15 residues. Germline lookup yields CDR1 LNHDA and CDR2 SQIVND (reference sequence). With 10 bases clipped from V and 2 bases from J, the junction kept 8 bases outside the gene matches.

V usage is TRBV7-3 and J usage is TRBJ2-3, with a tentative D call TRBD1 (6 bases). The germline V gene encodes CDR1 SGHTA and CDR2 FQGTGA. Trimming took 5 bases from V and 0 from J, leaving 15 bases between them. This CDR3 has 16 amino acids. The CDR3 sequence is CASSPLGQKSTDTQYF. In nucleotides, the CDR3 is TGTGCCAGCAGCCCACTAGGACAGAAAAGCACAGATACGCAGTATTTT.

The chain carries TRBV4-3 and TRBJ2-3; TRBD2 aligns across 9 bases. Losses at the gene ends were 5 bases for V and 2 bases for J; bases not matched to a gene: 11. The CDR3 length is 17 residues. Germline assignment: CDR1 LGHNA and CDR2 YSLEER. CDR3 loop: CASSDRLAESYTDTQYF. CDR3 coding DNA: TGCGCCAGCAGCGACCGACTAGCGGAATCCTACACAGATACGCAGTATTTT.

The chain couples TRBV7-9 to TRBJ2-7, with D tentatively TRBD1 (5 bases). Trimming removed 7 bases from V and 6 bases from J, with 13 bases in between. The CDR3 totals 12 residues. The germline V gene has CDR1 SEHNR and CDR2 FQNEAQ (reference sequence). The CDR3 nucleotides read TGTGCCAGCAAGGGCAGGGCACTCGAGCAGTACTTC. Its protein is CASKGRALEQYF.

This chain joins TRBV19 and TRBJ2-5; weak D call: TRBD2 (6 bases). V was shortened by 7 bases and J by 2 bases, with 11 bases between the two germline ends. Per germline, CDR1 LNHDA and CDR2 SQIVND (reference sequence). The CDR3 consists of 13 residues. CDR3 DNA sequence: TGTGCCAGTATCGGAGGGTTACAAGAGACCCAGTACTTC. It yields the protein CASIGGLQETQYF.